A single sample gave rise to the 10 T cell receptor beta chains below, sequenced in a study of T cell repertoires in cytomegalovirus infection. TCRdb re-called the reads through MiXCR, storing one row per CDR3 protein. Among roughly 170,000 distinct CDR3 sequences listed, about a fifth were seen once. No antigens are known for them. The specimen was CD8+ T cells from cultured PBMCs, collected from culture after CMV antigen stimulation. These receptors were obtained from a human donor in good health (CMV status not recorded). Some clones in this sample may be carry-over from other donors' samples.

The CDR3 bases are TGTGCCAGCAGCCGGACAGTCGCAACTAATGAAAAACTGTTTTTT. Its protein product is CASSRTVATNEKLFF. The V gene is TRBV12-3 or TRBV12-4, the J gene TRBJ1-4; maybe TRBD1 (6 bases). Trimming took off 6 bases at V and 0 bases at J, with 11 bases between the two ends. This CDR3 has 15 residues.

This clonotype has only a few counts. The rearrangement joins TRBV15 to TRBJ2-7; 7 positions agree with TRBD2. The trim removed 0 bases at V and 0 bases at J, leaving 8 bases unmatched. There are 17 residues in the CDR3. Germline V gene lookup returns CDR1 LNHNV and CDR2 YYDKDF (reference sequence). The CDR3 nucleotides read TGTGCCACCAGCAGAGATCGGGGACTAACCCTCTCCTACGAGCAGTACTTC. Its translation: CATSRDRGLTLSYEQYF.

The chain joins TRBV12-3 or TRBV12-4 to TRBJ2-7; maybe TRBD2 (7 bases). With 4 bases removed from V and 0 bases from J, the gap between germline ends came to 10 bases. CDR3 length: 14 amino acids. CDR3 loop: CASSSGGSSYEQYF. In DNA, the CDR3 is TGTGCCAGCAGTTCGGGGGGCAGCTCCTACGAGCAGTACTTC.

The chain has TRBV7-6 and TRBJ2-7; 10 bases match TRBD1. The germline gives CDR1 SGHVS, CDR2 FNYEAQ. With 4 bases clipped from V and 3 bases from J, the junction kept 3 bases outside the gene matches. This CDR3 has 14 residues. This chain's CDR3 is CASSSGQGGYEQYF. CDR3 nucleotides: TGTGCCAGCAGCTCCGGACAGGGGGGCTACGAGCAGTACTTC.

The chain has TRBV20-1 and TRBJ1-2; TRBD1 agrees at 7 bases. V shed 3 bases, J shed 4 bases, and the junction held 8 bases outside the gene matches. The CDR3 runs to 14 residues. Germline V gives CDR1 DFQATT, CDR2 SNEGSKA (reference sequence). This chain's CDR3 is CSAREGGDVYGYTF. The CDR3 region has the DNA TGCAGTGCTAGGGAAGGGGGCGATGTCTATGGCTACACCTTC.

The CDR3 here is CASSEIQGALIGYTF. The CDR3 DNA sequence: TGTGCCAGCAGCGAGATACAGGGGGCGCTGATAGGCTACACCTTC. The chain is built from TRBV7-2 and TRBJ1-2; 9 bases are shared with TRBD1. The germline V gene has CDR1 SGHTA and CDR2 FQGNSA. The junction had 12 bases not matched to a gene; V was cut back by 5 bases and J by 8 bases. The CDR3 is 15 amino acids.

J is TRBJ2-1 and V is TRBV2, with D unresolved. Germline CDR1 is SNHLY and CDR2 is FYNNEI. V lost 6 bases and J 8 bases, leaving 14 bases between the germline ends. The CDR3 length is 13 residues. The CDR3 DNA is TGTGCCAGCAGCGTACGACTTATAGATGAGCAGTTCTTC. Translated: CASSVRLIDEQFF.

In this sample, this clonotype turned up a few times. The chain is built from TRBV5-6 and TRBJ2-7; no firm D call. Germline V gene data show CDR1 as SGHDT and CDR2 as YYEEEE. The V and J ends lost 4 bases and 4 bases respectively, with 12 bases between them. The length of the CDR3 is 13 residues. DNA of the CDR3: TGTGCCAGCAGCCCTACGGCAGGATACGAGCAGTACTTC. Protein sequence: CASSPTAGYEQYF.

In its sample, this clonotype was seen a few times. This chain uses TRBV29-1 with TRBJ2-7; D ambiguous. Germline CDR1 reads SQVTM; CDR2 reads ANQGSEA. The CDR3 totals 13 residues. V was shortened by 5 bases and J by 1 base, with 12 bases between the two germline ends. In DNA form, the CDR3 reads TGCAGCGTTCGGTGGCAGGAATCCTACGAGCAGTACTTC. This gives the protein CSVRWQESYEQYF.

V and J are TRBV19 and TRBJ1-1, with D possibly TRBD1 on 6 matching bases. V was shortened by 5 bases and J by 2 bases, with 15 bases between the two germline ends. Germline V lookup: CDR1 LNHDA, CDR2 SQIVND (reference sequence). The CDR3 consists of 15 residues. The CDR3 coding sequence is TGTGCCAGTAGTTCAAGACAGGAACTTAACACTGAAGCTTTCTTT. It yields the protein CASSSRQELNTEAFF.